Below are 32 T cell receptor beta chains sequenced from a single sample in a study of CD8 T cells in ankylosing spondylitis. TCRdb re-called the 5' RACE reads through MiXCR, storing one row per CDR3 protein. The table includes roughly 150,000 distinct CDR3 sequences, 9.8% detected once. Specimen: blood, either unsorted or a sorted T cell fraction (not recorded which). The receptor set was obtained from a female donor with ankylosing spondylitis or in good health (not recorded which).

This clonotype was counted a few times. This chain joins TRBV15 and TRBJ2-1; D unclear. The CDR3 loop spans 16 amino acids. The V gene lost 0 bases and the J gene lost 5 bases, with 14 bases spanning the gap. Germline V gives CDR1 LNHNV, CDR2 YYDKDF (reference sequence). This CDR3 reads CATSRDRMERHNEQFF. CDR3 nucleotide sequence: TGTGCCACCAGCAGAGATCGGATGGAAAGACACAATGAGCAGTTCTTC.

This clonotype was observed a few times. The DNA of the CDR3 is TGTGCCAGCAGTTACTCGGCAGGTTTAAATGAAAAACTGTTTTTT. Translation gives CASSYSAGLNEKLFF. This chain connects TRBV6-5 to TRBJ1-4; D gene ambiguous. CDR3 length: 15 amino acids. V was pared by 0 bases and J by 5 bases, with 10 bases between. Looked up from germline, CDR1 is MNHEY and CDR2 is SVGAGI.

This clonotype was recorded a few times. V and J are TRBV6-5 and TRBJ1-5, with D possibly TRBD1 on 5 matching bases. Trimming stripped 0 bases from V and 0 bases from J, with 15 bases between. Germline CDR1 and CDR2: MNHEY and SVGAGI. The CDR3 has 18 amino acids. The chain's CDR3 is CASSYSKGDAHSNQPQHF. DNA of the CDR3: TGTGCCAGCAGTTACTCGAAAGGGGATGCCCATAGCAATCAGCCCCAGCATTTT.

This clonotype was seen repeatedly, ten times or more. This CDR3 reads CASSQDRAGQETQYF. The CDR3 bases are TGCGCCAGCAGCCAAGATAGGGCAGGCCAAGAGACCCAGTACTTC. This chain uses TRBV4-3 with TRBJ2-5; D remains unclear. The CDR3 is 15 residues long. The V gene's germline CDR1 is LGHNA and CDR2 YSLEER. V dropped 0 bases and J dropped 1 base, with 9 bases sitting between them.

The V call is TRBV3-1, the J call TRBJ2-7; D might be TRBD2 (5 bases). With 0 bases removed from V and 3 bases from J, the gap between germline ends came to 15 bases. The CDR3 has 16 amino acids. CDR1 and CDR2 from the germline V gene are LGHDT and YNNKEL (reference sequence). As DNA, the CDR3 is TGTGCCAGCAGCCAAGATTCGGGGATCCCAATCTACGAGCAGTACTTC. Protein product: CASSQDSGIPIYEQYF.

This clonotype was detected only a few times. The rearrangement links TRBV6-4 to TRBJ2-1; no definite D call. V shed 3 bases and J shed 9 bases, with 21 bases lying between them. The germline V gene has CDR1 MRHNA and CDR2 SNTAGT. CDR3 length equals 16 residues. The CDR3 is CASSESAPSAMREQFF. For the CDR3, the DNA is TGTGCCAGCAGTGAATCGGCCCCTTCGGCGATGCGTGAGCAGTTCTTC.

This clonotype was found once. This chain joins TRBV12-3 or TRBV12-4 and TRBJ2-7; D not resolved. This CDR3 comprises 13 residues. V was pared by 2 bases and J by 5 bases, with 10 bases between. In DNA form, the CDR3 reads TGTGCCAGCAGTTTATATGAGGACCACGAGCAGTACTTC. Protein product: CASSLYEDHEQYF.

The V call is TRBV12-3 or TRBV12-4, the J call TRBJ1-3; unclear D gene. V was pared by 5 bases and J by 0 bases, with 8 bases between. This CDR3 is built from 14 residues. Here the CDR3 reads CASSGLFSGNTIYF. In DNA form, the CDR3 reads TGTGCCAGCAGTGGATTATTCTCTGGAAACACCATATATTTT.

This clonotype has more than one count but fewer than ten. J is TRBJ2-2 and V is TRBV12-3 or TRBV12-4; TRBD1 matches at 7 bases. Trimming removed 10 bases from V and 0 bases from J; junction bases left unmatched: 8. The CDR3 loop spans 15 amino acids. The chain's CDR3 is CAISSTGSNTGELFF. CDR3 bases: TGTGCCATTTCATCGACAGGGTCGAACACCGGGGAGCTGTTTTTT.

V and J are TRBV7-8 and TRBJ1-3; unclear D gene. V dropped 0 bases and J dropped 8 bases, with 23 bases sitting between them. This CDR3 is 18 amino acids long. The germline V gene has CDR1 SGHVS and CDR2 FQNEAQ. This CDR3 reads CASSLAPLWDDTSYTIYF. The CDR3 DNA follows: TGTGCCAGCAGCTTAGCCCCCCTATGGGATGATACGAGCTACACCATATATTTT.

The sample holds many counts of this clonotype. The chain carries TRBV10-2 and TRBJ2-1; possible D gene TRBD2, 6 bases. Germline-derived CDR1 and CDR2 are WSHSY and SAAADI. The CDR3 loop spans 13 amino acids. With 7 bases removed from V and 2 bases from J, the gap between germline ends came to 9 bases. The CDR3, as DNA: TGCGCCAGCAAGGGCGGGGCCTACAATGAGCAGTTCTTC. Amino acid sequence: CASKGGAYNEQFF.

The rearrangement uses TRBV6-2 or TRBV6-3 and TRBJ2-1; D unresolved. CDR1 and CDR2 (germline): MNHEY, SVGEGT. The ends were cut back, 2 bases at V and 14 bases at J, with 13 bases in the middle. The CDR3 consists of 12 residues. The CDR3 DNA reads TGTGCCAGCAGTTACCCGAGTCAGATGGAGTTCTTC. As protein: CASSYPSQMEFF.

The rearrangement uses TRBV12-3 or TRBV12-4 and TRBJ1-4, with a tentative D call TRBD1 (5 bases). Deletions cut 1 base from V and 5 bases from J, with 14 bases between. This CDR3 spans 16 amino acids. This chain's CDR3 is CASSLGGRALNEKLFF. The DNA for the CDR3 is TGTGCCAGCAGTTTAGGTGGCAGGGCGCTCAATGAAAAACTGTTTTTT.

This clonotype was counted only a few times. The chain employs TRBV9 and TRBJ1-1; D is undetermined. Per germline, CDR1 SGDLS and CDR2 YYNGEE. The V gene lost 1 base and the J gene lost 6 bases, with 22 bases spanning the gap. There are 17 residues in the CDR3. In DNA, the CDR3 is TGTGCCAGCAGCGTAAGTGCAGGTCCGGATGCGAGCTCTGAAGCTTTCTTT. Translation gives CASSVSAGPDASSEAFF.

The rearrangement links TRBV7-9 to TRBJ2-4; weak D call: TRBD1 (5 bases). The CDR3 is 15 residues long. Germline loops: CDR1 SEHNR, CDR2 FQNEAQ (reference sequence). The V and J ends lost 5 bases and 0 bases respectively, with 11 bases between them. CDR3 sequence: CASSHDSKAKNIQYF. The CDR3 bases are TGTGCCAGCAGCCACGACAGCAAAGCCAAAAACATTCAGTACTTC.

This clonotype was seen ten or more times. The chain recombines TRBV6-6 with TRBJ2-1, with D maybe TRBD1 (5 bases). CDR1 and CDR2 from the germline V gene are MNHNY and SVGAGI (reference sequence). The CDR3 contains 13 residues. V was cut by 3 bases and J by 14 bases, with 17 bases left in between. The CDR3 DNA follows: TGTGCCAGCAGTTATCAGGGTATGGTATTTGAGTTCTTC. This encodes CASSYQGMVFEFF.

This clonotype has more than one count but fewer than ten. The chain joins TRBV12-3 or TRBV12-4 to TRBJ2-1; the D call may be TRBD1 or TRBD2 (5 bases each). CDR3 length equals 10 residues. Between the trimmed V and J ends, which lost 6 bases and 14 bases, there was a span of 11 bases. For the CDR3, the DNA is TGTGCCAGCAGAGGGGCGAGGGAGTTCTTC. It codes for CASRGAREFF.

The chain recombines TRBV6-2 or TRBV6-3 with TRBJ2-7; D ambiguous. V was trimmed by 7 bases and J by 4 bases, leaving 17 bases between them. The length of the CDR3 is 14 residues. The germline V gene encodes CDR1 MNHEY and CDR2 SVGEGT. The chain's CDR3 is CASNLNSLGYEQYF. DNA for the CDR3: TGTGCCAGCAACTTAAATAGCCTGGGTTACGAGCAGTACTTC.

This clonotype has a handful of counts. This chain uses TRBV15 with TRBJ2-7; D ambiguous. Germline V gene sequence: CDR1 LNHNV, CDR2 YYDKDF (reference sequence). The CDR3 sequence is 14 residues long. V was pared by 1 base and J by 2 bases, with 9 bases between. CDR3 region: CATSRVVTPYEQYF. The CDR3 DNA reads TGTGCCACCAGCAGAGTCGTTACCCCCTACGAGCAGTACTTC.

V is TRBV6-5 and J is TRBJ2-1; 10 bases match TRBD2. This CDR3 is built from 14 residues. The ends lost 2 bases at V and 6 bases at J; junction bases unmatched: 1. CDR1 MNHEY and CDR2 SVGAGI come from the germline V gene. The chain's CDR3 is CASSYRTSGNEQFF. The CDR3 DNA is TGTGCCAGCAGTTACCGGACTAGCGGCAATGAGCAGTTCTTC.

Ten or more counts support this clonotype. The CDR3 sequence: CASSLAPYEQYF. The CDR3 nucleotides read TGTGCCAGCAGTTTAGCCCCCTACGAGCAGTACTTC. The rearrangement links TRBV12-3 or TRBV12-4 to TRBJ2-7; unclear D gene. The V and J ends lost 0 bases and 2 bases respectively, with 2 bases between them. This CDR3 is built from 12 residues.

This clonotype is labeled as medium-sized. This chain uses TRBV29-1 with TRBJ1-1; D remains unclear. The germline V gene encodes CDR1 SQVTM and CDR2 ANQGSEA. V was cut by 3 bases and J by 9 bases, with 8 bases left in between. The CDR3 has 10 residues. CDR3 protein: CSVDGRKAFF. The CDR3 nucleotides are TGCAGCGTTGATGGCAGAAAAGCTTTCTTT.

V gene TRBV25-1 combines with J gene TRBJ2-1; tentatively, D is TRBD2 (6 bases). Trimming pared 4 bases from V and 9 bases from J, leaving 22 bases between. This CDR3 is built from 16 residues. The germline V gene has CDR1 MGHDK and CDR2 SYGVNS. The CDR3 DNA reads TGTGCCAGCAGTGTACCCGGGACTCCAGTGGGCGGTGAGCAGTTCTTC. Translating gives CASSVPGTPVGGEQFF.

In its sample, this clonotype was seen many times. The rearrangement uses TRBV5-1 and TRBJ2-2; 8 bases are shared with TRBD1. J was trimmed by 1 base and V by 2 bases; bases with no gene match: 1. The CDR3 has 15 residues. Germline CDR1 and CDR2: SGHRS and YFSETQ. The CDR3 spells CASSLGQGNTGELFF. As DNA, the CDR3 is TGCGCCAGCAGCTTAGGACAGGGGAACACCGGGGAGCTGTTTTTT. Combining the CDR3 with reference TRBV5-1 and TRBJ2-2 gives the whole variable domain KAGVTQTPRYLIKTRGQQVTLSCSPISGHRSVSWYQQTPGQGLQFLFEYFSETQRNKGNFPGRFSGRQFSNSRSEMNVSTLELGDSALYLCASSLGQGNTGELFFGEGSRLTVL.

The chain carries TRBV27 and TRBJ2-7; maybe TRBD1 (5 bases). Looked up from germline, CDR1 is MNHEY and CDR2 is SMNVEV (reference sequence). The CDR3 length is 12 residues. Trimming removed 5 bases at V and 7 bases at J, with 12 bases between. The CDR3 is CASSPRVGEQYF. DNA of the CDR3: TGTGCCAGCAGTCCCAGGGTTGGGGAGCAGTACTTC.

This chain uses TRBV7-9 with TRBJ2-2; 9 nucleotides line up with TRBD1. This CDR3 is 12 amino acids long. The ends lost 11 bases at V and 7 bases at J; junction bases unmatched: 5. Germline V lookup: CDR1 SEHNR, CDR2 FQNEAQ (reference sequence). CDR3 bases: TGTGCCGGGACAGGGTTTGGCGGGGAGCTGTTTTTT. It yields the protein CAGTGFGGELFF.

This clonotype showed up just a few times. The chain employs TRBV6-5 and TRBJ2-5; 7 bases align to TRBD2. Trimming took 2 bases from V and 5 from J; bases not matched to a gene: 8. Germline V CDR1 and CDR2: MNHEY, SVGAGI. The CDR3 is 15 residues long. As DNA, the CDR3 is TGTGCCAGCAGTTACACGGGACTACCCGAGGAGACCCAGTACTTC. It translates to CASSYTGLPEETQYF.

CDR3 coding DNA: TGTGCCAGCAGTGAGGCCTCATACTATGGCTACACCTTC. Translated: CASSEASYYGYTF. The V call is TRBV2, the J call TRBJ1-2; D is uncertain. Between the trimmed V and J ends, which lost 3 bases and 3 bases, there was a span of 8 bases. The CDR3 spans 13 residues. CDR1 and CDR2 (germline): SNHLY, FYNNEI.

In this sample, this clonotype turned up many times. The chain couples TRBV7-9 to TRBJ2-1, with TRBD2 matching over 11 bases. Germline CDR1 is SEHNR and CDR2 is FQNEAQ (reference sequence). This CDR3 region has 15 residues. J gave up 9 bases and V 5 bases, and 9 bases lay outside the gene matches. The CDR3 loop is CASSPPGTSGLEQFF. The CDR3 DNA is TGTGCCAGCAGCCCACCCGGGACTAGCGGCCTTGAGCAGTTCTTC.

Many counts were recorded for this clonotype. This chain connects TRBV19 to TRBJ1-1; no definite D call. The V and J ends lost 3 bases and 0 bases respectively, with 8 bases between them. This CDR3 is built from 14 residues. Germline CDR1 LNHDA, CDR2 SQIVND (reference sequence). The chain's CDR3 is CASSIRQMNTEAFF. DNA of the CDR3: TGTGCCAGTAGTATTAGGCAGATGAACACTGAAGCTTTCTTT.

The chain has TRBV6-6 and TRBJ1-1; no clear D gene. Germline CDR1 MNHNY, CDR2 SVGAGI (reference sequence). The V end lost 6 bases, the J end lost 6 bases, and 5 bases lay between the germline ends. The CDR3 loop spans 10 amino acids. For the CDR3, the DNA is TGTGCCAGCAGGGGGTCTGAAGCTTTCTTT. Its protein product is CASRGSEAFF.

This clonotype was found a few times. The J gene is TRBJ2-7, the V gene TRBV5-5; TRBD1 agrees at 7 bases. The germline gives CDR1 SGHKS, CDR2 YYEKEE (reference sequence). V shed 2 bases and J 2 bases; nucleotides not matched to a gene: 10. This CDR3 region has 16 residues. The CDR3 here is CASSFDRQGSTYEQYF. CDR3 nucleotides: TGTGCCAGCAGCTTCGACCGACAGGGATCGACCTACGAGCAGTACTTC.